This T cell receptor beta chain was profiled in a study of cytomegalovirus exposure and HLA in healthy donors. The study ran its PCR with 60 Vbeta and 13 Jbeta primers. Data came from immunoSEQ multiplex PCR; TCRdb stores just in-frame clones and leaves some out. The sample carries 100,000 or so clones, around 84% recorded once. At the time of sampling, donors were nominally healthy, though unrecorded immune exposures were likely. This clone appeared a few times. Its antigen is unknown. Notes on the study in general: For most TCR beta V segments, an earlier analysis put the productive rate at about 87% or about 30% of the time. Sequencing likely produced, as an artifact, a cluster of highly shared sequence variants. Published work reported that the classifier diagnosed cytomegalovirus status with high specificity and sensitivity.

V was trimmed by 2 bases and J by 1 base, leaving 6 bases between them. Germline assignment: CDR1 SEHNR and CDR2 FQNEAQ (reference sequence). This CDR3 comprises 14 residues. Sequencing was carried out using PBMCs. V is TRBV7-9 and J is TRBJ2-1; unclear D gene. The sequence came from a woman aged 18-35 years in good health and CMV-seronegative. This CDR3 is CASSLPLSYNEQFF. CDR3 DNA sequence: TGTGCCAGCAGCTTACCCCTATCCTACAATGAGCAGTTCTTC.